The text below deals with one T cell receptor beta chain. Its specific antigen is unknown. No quality values exist for individual bases; no much larger clone is one base distant. From its cysteine to its phenylalanine, the CDR3 spans 16 amino acids. The retained sequence is limited to the CDR3, 48 bases, with the frame set at the first base. V is pruned by 5 bases and J by 7 bases, leaving 9 bases of the junction without a gene match. Per the germline V gene (reference sequence), LNHNV is the CDR1 and YYDKDF is the CDR2. This entry is derived from a study of cytomegalovirus exposure and HLA in healthy donors (TCRdb year 2017). As for the study more broadly: An earlier analysis of roughly 630 of the donors reported approximately 270 Gb of sequence data and 100 million to 140 million unique TCR beta sequences from 150 million to 200 million T cells. An early release covering 550 to 650 HLA-typed donors comprised about 320 gigabases of sequencing data and roughly 85 million unique TCR sequences. Of the 350 to 450 genotyped donors, more than 75% were placed in the genetic ancestry cluster associated with self-reported Caucasian donors. The study was designed to test whether signatures of past pathogen exposure could be identified by cataloging public T cell receptors. The study used immunosequencing to profile the T cell repertoires of under 700 subjects and linked those repertoires to cytomegalovirus serostatus. In addition to the first cohort of 650 to 800 subjects, a separate validation cohort of 130 or so different subjects was used. High-throughput TCR immunosequencing, statistical association of individual TCRs with disease status, and machine learning were combined to predict cytomegalovirus infection status. In a later analysis, previously published TCR beta repertoires from 666 donors were re-analyzed and high-resolution HLA genotyping was added so that TCR occurrence patterns could be studied. Rather than using new phenotypic data, the later analysis identified candidate immune exposures from TCR beta sequences and from how often those sequences occurred across donors. An earlier analysis of more than 450 of the donors used high-throughput TCR beta sequencing to judge whether each TCR beta V gene segment behaved as functional or pseudogenic. Donor age, sex, ethnicity and CMV serostatus were compiled together with the repertoire data. Genome-wide SNP genotypes for about three fifths of the roughly 700 donors were used in a later genetic analysis, which treated that subset as a discovery cohort. Every repertoire in the discovery cohort had been generated on one and the same sequencing platform. Class I and class II HLA loci were covered by the typing at four-digit resolution. The number of donors typed differed by locus, with roughly 620-630 for A, B, C, DRB1 and DQB1, more than 500 for DQA1, approximately 570 for DPA1, and under 490 for DPB1. A handful of DR-DQ haplotypes were treated as single units for association and clustering because of strong linkage in the cohort. On average, roughly 250,000 unique TCR beta nucleotide sequences were sequenced per donor among 398 genotyped donors of the cohort, with about 19% of those sequences being non-productive. What the study reported, not specific to this receptor: A cluster of highly shared sequence variants was judged likely to represent a technical artifact of the sequencing pipeline. When HLA alleles, especially DR and DQ, strongly co-occurred, attributing TCR associations to individual alleles was difficult. Linkage disequilibrium might explain the correlated functional status among segregating V segments, but an unknown experimental factor could not be ruled out. Cytomegalovirus status was reported to be diagnosed by the classifier with high specificity and sensitivity in both the original and validation cohorts. Three of the identified cytomegalovirus-associated TCR beta chains were confirmed in vitro to be specific for cytomegalovirus antigens. Broadly in line with IMGT annotations, most TCR beta V segments showed up in productive rearrangements about 90% or about 30% of the time in an earlier analysis of several hundred of the donors. Most CMV-associated TCR beta chains appeared to be HLA-restricted in a later analysis, and the HLA associations seemed to be driven largely by CMV exposure. Compared with the roughly 710-donor mean, donors in an Asian-associated ancestry cluster had fewer N-insertions in productive TCRs, according to a later genetic analysis. Presence/absence analyses assumed roughly uniform sequencing depth across donors, an assumption that may not hold. Because HLA typing was unavailable for some donors at each locus, only the typed subset was used in association tests. The only immune exposure information available for the cohort was CMV serostatus. The 87-base-pair reads could not distinguish some IMGT-functional V segments, including TRBV6-2 and TRBV6-3, so those segments were excluded. Because counts were too low, seventeen rarely observed V segments, including chromosome 9 orphons, were excluded from the earlier analysis of around 590 of the donors. Most TCR sequences were observed very rarely across donors, whereas some public TCRs were present in many individuals. In a later analysis, HLA-associated TCR beta chains were found to be more clonally expanded and to have lower generation probabilities than equally common non-associated chains. Only TCR beta chains were sequenced in this cohort, and the absence of alpha or paired-chain data limited detectable features. A later analysis reported that several top co-occurrence clusters appeared linked to parvovirus B19, influenza, CMV and Epstein-Barr virus. The study gave a list of 150 to 200 TCR beta chains associated with cytomegalovirus. A later genetic analysis associated a missense DCLRE1C variant with V-gene and J-gene trimming of TCR beta chains, and an independent cohort replicated the association. Specific HLA alleles were associated with about 17,000 TCR beta sequences at a false discovery rate of 0.05 in a later analysis. According to a later analysis, TCR association rates differed among HLA loci, with DRB1 alleles showing the most associated TCRs and HLA-C alleles showing the fewest. A further reported finding was that TCR beta sequences accurately predicted the HLA-A and HLA-B alleles for most subjects in the first cohort. The authors suggested that the approach could potentially be extended to other disease states and immunological phenotypes.

The library came from the immunoSEQ multiplex PCR assay. For the multiplex PCR, a mixture combining 60 forward primers for TCR Vbeta segments and 13 reverse primers for TCR Jbeta segments was used. The CDR3 region of rearranged TCR beta genes was amplified from genomic DNA by a multiplex PCR assay. On the Illumina HiSeq System, the amplified TCR beta libraries were sequenced as 87-base-pair reads. Concerning the study's data processing: A later analysis counted approximately 76 million unique TCR beta chains across the 700 or so repertoires, and about 10 million of these chains were shared by at least two donors. Raw reads were error-corrected and collapsed into unique sequences by a nearest-neighbor algorithm in which closely related sequences were merged to remove PCR and sequencing errors. V, D and J gene segments were assigned by aligning CDR3 sequences to IMGT reference sequences. For a sequence to be retained, a match of at least six nucleotides was required to both a V gene segment and a J gene segment. A rearrangement counted as productive if the CDR3 had no stop codons and remained in frame with V and J, and every other rearrangement counted as non-productive. CDR3 was defined by IMGT convention, running from the second conserved V-encoded cysteine to the conserved J-encoded phenylalanine. In an earlier analysis of some 550 of the donors, sequences lacking an unambiguous match to a single V gene segment were excluded. An earlier analysis of 587 of the donors called V segments functional above 56.7% productive rearrangements and segregating when the between-donor standard deviation exceeded 5%. A statistical classification framework was developed to diagnose cytomegalovirus status using the catalog of TCR beta chain sequences. In a later analysis, V and J genes were assigned by comparing TCR nucleotide sequences against IMGT/GENE-DB human TR gene sequences. A later analysis assigned CDR3 sequences and most-parsimonious VDJ recombination scenarios with the TCRdist pipeline. In a later analysis, each TCR beta chain was defined by its CDR3 amino acid sequence together with its V-gene family, and reads without a unique V-gene family were excluded. A later analysis removed several hundred highly shared, low-generation-probability nucleotide sequences to deal with suspected cross-contamination and a sequencing artifact. In a later analysis, a clonal expansion index was calculated for each public chain from normalized within-repertoire ranks of inferred template counts. In a later analysis, generation probabilities were computed using a VDJ recombination model fitted to out-of-frame rearrangements, and the results were checked against IGoR. In a later analysis, TCR-TCR, TCR-HLA and TCR-CMV co-occurrence was scored with hypergeometric tests, and a repertoire-size bias correction was applied to TCR pairs. In a later analysis, false discovery rates were estimated by permuting HLA or CMV assignments 20 times. In a later analysis, co-occurring TCRs were grouped with DBSCAN, and TCRdist sequence similarity was added when clustering was performed within HLA-allele-positive subsets. Co-occurrence clustering excluded repertoires with fewer than 30,000 or more than 120,000 public chains, plus five with anomalous nucleotide sharing. The table was pulled from immuneACCESS by TCRdb, which kept in-frame rearrangements only. Such tables lose some clones; where checked, under half of the loss comes from unresolved V genes, and the rest has no known cause. That table supplies the V and J calls and clone size; D and trimming were determined from the DNA. Within this sample are more than 95,000 clones, with 70% to 80% of them counted one time only. The ten largest account for under 4.5% of the sample.

In total, roughly 710 healthy bone marrow donors made up the cohort. Cohort members were all nominally healthy when sampled, although unrecorded immune exposures were likely present. The donor was CMV seropositive and was included in the group of about 290 seropositive cohort members. Each donor provided a peripheral blood sample, and peripheral blood mononuclear cells were used for TCR beta sequencing. Genomic DNA was extracted from the blood cell samples with the Qiagen DNeasy Blood Extraction Kit. Sequencing was done on a sample of PBMCs. This sequence originates from a man aged 40-49 years in good health and CMV-seropositive. The rearranged chain carries TRBV15 and TRBJ2-1, and 12 junctional nucleotides match TRBD2. The DNA sequence is as follows: TGTGCCACCAGCTCCCTAGCGGGAGGGCCCCAGAATGAGCAGTTCTTC. Its translation reads: CATSSLAGGPQNEQFF.